This T cell receptor beta chain was sequenced in a study of blood T cell repertoires in COVID-19. Looking at the study overall: T cells, B-cell-depleted T cells, or PBMCs supplied cDNA or gDNA.

Libraries were prepared by immunoSEQ multiplex PCR; TCRdb keeps only in-frame clonotypes and omits some of them. Among 300,000 to 450,000 clones, around 87% were seen once, and the ten largest hold 1.9%. Germline V gene data show CDR1 as SGHTA and CDR2 as FQGNSA. Trimming removed 5 bases at V and 4 bases at J, with 17 bases between. The CDR3 is 15 residues long. The TCR sequence derives from a man aged 40-50 years in a cohort exposed to, infected with or recovered from COVID-19 (not recorded which). Specimen: PBMCs or T cells enriched from blood (not recorded which). The chain combines TRBV7-2 with TRBJ1-2, with a tentative D call TRBD1 (5 bases). Written as DNA, the CDR3 is TGTGCCAGCAGCGCCCGACAGAATCAGGGCTATGGCTACACCTTC. Protein sequence: CASSARQNQGYGYTF.